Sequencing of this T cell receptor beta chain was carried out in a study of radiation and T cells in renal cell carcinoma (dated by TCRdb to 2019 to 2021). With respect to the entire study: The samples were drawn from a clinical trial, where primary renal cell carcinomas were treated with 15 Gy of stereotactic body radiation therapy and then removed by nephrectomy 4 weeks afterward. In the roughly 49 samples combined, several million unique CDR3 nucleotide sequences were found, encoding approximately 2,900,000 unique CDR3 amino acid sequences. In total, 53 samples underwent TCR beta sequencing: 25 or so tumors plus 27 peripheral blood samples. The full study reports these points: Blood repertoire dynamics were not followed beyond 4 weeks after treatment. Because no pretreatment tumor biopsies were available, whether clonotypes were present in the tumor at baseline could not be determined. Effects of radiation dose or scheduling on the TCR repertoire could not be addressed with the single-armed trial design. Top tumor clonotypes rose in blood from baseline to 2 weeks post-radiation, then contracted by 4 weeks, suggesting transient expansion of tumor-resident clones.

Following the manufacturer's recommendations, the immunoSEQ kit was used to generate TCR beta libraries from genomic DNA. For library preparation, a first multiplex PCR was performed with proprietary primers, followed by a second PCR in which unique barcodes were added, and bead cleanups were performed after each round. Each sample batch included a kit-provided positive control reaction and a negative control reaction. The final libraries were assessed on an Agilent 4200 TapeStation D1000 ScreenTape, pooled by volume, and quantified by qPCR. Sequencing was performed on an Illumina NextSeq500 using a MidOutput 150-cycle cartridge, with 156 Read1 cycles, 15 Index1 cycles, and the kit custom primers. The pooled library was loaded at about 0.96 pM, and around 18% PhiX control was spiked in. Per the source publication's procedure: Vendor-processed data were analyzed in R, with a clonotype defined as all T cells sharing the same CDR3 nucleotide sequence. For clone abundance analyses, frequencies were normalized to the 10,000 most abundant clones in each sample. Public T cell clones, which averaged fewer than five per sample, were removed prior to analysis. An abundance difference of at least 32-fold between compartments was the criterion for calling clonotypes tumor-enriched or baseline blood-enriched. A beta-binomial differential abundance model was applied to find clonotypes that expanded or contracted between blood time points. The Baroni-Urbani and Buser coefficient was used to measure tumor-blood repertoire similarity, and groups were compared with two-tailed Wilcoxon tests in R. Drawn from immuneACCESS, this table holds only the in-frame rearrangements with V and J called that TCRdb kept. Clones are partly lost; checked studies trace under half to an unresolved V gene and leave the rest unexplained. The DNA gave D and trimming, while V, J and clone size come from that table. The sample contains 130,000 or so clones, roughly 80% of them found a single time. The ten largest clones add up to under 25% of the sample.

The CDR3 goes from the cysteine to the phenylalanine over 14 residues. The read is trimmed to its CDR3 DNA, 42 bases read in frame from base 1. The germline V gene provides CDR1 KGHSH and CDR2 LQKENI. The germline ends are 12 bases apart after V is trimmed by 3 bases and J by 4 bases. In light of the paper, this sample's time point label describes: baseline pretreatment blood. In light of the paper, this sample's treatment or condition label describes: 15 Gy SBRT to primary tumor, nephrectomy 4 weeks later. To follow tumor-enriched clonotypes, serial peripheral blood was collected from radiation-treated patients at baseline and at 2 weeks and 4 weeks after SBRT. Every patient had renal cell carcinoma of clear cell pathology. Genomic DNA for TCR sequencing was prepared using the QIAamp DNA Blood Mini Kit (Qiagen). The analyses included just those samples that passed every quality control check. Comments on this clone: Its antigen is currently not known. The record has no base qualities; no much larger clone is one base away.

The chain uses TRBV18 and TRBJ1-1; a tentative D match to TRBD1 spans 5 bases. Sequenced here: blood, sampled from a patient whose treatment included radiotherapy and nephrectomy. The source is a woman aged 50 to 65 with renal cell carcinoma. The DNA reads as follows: TGTGCCAGCTCACCCATGGACGGGGGCACTGAAGCTTTCTTT. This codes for CASSPMDGGTEAFF.